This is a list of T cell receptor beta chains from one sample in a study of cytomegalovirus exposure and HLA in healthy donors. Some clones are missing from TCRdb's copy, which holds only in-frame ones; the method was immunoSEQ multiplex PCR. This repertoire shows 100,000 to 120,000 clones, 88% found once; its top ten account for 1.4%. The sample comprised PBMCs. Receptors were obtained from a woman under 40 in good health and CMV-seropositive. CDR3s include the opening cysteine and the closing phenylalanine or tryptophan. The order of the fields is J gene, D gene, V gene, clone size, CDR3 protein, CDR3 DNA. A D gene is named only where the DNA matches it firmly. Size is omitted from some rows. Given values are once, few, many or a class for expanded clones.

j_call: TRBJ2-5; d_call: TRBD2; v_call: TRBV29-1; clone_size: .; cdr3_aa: CSVSSLAGGQIFQETQYF; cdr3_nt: TGCAGCGTTTCATCCCTAGCGGGGGGTCAAATATTCCAAGAGACCCAGTACTTC
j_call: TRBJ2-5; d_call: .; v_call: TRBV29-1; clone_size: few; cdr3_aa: CSVVPWQKATGTQYF; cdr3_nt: TGCAGCGTTGTTCCATGGCAGAAGGCCACGGGGACCCAGTACTTC
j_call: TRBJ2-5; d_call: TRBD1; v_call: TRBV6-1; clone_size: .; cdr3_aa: CASSGGQGARTQYF; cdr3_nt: TGTGCCAGCAGTGGGGGACAGGGGGCGAGGACCCAGTACTTC
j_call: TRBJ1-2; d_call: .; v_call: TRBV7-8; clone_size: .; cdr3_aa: CASRKTAGNNYGYTF; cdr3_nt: TGTGCCAGCAGAAAAACTGCGGGAAATAACTATGGCTACACCTTC
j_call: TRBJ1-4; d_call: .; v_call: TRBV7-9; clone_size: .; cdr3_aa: CASSLAGRVGEKLFF; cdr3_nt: TGTGCCAGCAGCTTAGCTGGCAGGGTTGGGGAAAAACTGTTTTTT
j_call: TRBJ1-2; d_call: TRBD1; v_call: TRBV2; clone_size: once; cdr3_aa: CASKKEQGALGYTF; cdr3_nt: TGTGCCAGCAAAAAGGAGCAGGGGGCTCTTGGCTACACCTTC
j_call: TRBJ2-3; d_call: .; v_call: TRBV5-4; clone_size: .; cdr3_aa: CASSTGIRADTQYF; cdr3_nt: TGTGCCAGCAGCACCGGGATTCGGGCAGATACGCAGTATTTT
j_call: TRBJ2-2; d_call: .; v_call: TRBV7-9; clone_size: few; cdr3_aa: CASSLGGTGELFF; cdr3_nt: TGTGCCAGCAGCTTAGGAGGTACCGGGGAGCTGTTTTTT
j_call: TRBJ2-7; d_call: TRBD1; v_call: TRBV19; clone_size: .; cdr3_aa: CASSIVWTGTYEQYF; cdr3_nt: TGTGCCAGTAGTATTGTTTGGACAGGGACCTACGAGCAGTACTTC
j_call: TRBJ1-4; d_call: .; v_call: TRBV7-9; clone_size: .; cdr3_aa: CASSLGRGSDNEKLFF; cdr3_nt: TGTGCCAGCAGCTTAGGTCGGGGATCGGATAATGAAAAACTGTTTTTT
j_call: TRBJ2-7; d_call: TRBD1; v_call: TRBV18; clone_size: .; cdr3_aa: CASSGTRLRDRGPESFSYEQYF; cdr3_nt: TGTGCCAGCTCAGGGACGCGTCTCCGGGACAGGGGGCCGGAGTCTTTTTCCTACGAGCAGTACTTC
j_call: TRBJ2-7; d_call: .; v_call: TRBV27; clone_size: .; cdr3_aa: CASSRGGYEQYF; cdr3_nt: TGTGCCAGCAGTCGTGGCGGCTACGAGCAGTACTTC
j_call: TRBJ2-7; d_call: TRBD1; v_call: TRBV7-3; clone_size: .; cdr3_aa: CASSLYQGVEQYF; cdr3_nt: TGTGCCAGCAGCTTATATCAGGGGGTCGAGCAGTACTTC
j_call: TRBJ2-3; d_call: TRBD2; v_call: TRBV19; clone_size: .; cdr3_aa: CASALTSGGGDTQYF; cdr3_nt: TGTGCCAGTGCCCTGACTAGCGGGGGGGGAGATACGCAGTATTTT
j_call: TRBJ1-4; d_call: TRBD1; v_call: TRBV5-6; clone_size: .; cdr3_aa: CASSLSGQGDEKLFF; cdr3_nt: TGTGCCAGCAGCTTGTCTGGACAGGGAGATGAAAAACTGTTTTTT
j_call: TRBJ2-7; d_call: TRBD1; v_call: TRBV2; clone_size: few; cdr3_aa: CASRVTGGEQYF; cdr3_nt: TGTGCCAGCAGGGTCACAGGGGGCGAGCAGTACTTC
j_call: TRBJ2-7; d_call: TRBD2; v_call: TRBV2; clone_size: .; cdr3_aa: CASRPAGEMVQYF; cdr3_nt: TGTGCCAGCCGTCCAGCGGGAGAAATGGTGCAGTACTTC
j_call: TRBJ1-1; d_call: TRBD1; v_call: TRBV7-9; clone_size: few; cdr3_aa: CASSLGGTGAYTEAFF; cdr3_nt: TGTGCCAGCAGCTTGGGAGGCACAGGGGCGTACACTGAAGCTTTCTTT
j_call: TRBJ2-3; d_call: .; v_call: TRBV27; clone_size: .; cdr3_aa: CASSLGRDTQYF; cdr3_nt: TGTGCCAGCAGTTTGGGGAGAGATACGCAGTATTTT
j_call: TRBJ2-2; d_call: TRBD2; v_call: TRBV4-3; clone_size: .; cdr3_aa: CASSQAGPWRGANTGELFF; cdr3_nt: TGCGCCAGCAGCCAGGCCGGACCTTGGCGGGGGGCGAACACCGGGGAGCTGTTTTTT
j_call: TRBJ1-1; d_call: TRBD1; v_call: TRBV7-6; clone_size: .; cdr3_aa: CASSSQQGGNTEAFF; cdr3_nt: TGTGCCAGCAGCTCACAACAGGGGGGGAACACTGAAGCTTTCTTT
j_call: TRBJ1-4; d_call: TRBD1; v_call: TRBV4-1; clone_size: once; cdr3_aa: CASSQAGTGDEKLFF; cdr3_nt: TGCGCCAGCAGCCAAGCCGGGACAGGGGATGAAAAACTGTTTTTT
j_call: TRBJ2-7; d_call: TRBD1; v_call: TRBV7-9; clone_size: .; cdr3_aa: CASSLRQGMDEQYF; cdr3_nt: TGTGCCAGCAGCCTGAGACAGGGAATGGACGAGCAGTACTTC
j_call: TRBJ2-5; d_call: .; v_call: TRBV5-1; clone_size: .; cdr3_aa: CASSLGEETQYF; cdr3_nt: TGCGCCAGCAGCTTAGGAGAAGAGACCCAGTACTTC
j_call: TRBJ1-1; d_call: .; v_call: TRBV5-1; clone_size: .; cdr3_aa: CASSLRRGGNTEAFF; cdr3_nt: TGCGCCAGCAGCTTGAGGCGCGGAGGGAACACTGAAGCTTTCTTT
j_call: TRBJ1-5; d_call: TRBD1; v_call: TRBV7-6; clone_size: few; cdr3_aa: CASSPGTGSYQPQHF; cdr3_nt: TGTGCCAGCAGCCCCGGGACAGGGAGTTATCAGCCCCAGCATTTT
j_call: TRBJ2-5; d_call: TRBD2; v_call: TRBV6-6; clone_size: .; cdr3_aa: CASRGLAGSSQYF; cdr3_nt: TGTGCCAGCAGAGGACTAGCGGGGAGTTCTCAGTACTTC
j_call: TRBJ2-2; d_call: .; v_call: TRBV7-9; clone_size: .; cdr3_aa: CASSYAPTNTGELFF; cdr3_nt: TGTGCCAGCAGCTACGCGCCCACGAACACCGGGGAGCTGTTTTTT
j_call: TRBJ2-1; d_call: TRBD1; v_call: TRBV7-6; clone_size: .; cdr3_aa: CASSLVQGAREQFF; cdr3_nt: TGTGCCAGCAGCTTAGTACAGGGGGCGCGTGAGCAGTTCTTC
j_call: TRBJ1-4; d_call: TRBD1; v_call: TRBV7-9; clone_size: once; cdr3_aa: CASSWGQSNEKLFF; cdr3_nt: TGTGCCAGCAGCTGGGGACAGTCTAATGAAAAACTGTTTTTT
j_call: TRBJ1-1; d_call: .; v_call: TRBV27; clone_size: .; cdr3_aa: CASSALRRGNTEAFF; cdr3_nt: TGTGCCAGCAGTGCCCTCAGGAGGGGGAACACTGAAGCTTTCTTT
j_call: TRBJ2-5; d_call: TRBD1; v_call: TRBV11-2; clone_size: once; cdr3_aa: CASSTTTGTGGQETQYF; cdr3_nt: TGTGCCAGCAGTACTACCACCGGGACAGGGGGACAAGAGACCCAGTACTTC
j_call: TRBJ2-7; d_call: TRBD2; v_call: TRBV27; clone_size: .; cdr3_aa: CASRGPGGPYEQYF; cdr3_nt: TGTGCCAGCAGAGGACCGGGGGGGCCCTACGAGCAGTACTTC
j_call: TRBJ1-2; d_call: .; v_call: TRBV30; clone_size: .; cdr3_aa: CAWSVRTLNGYTF; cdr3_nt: TGTGCCTGGAGTGTACGGACATTAAATGGCTACACCTTC
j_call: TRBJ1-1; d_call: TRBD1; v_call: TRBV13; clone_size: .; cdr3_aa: CASSLTGGGEEAFF; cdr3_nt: TGTGCCAGCAGCTTAACAGGAGGGGGCGAGGAAGCTTTCTTT
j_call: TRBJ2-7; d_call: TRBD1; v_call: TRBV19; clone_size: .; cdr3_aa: CASSIRDSSYEQYF; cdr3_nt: TGTGCCAGTAGTATCCGGGACAGCTCCTACGAGCAGTACTTC
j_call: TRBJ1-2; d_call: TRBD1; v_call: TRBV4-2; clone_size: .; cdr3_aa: CASSQDGTGLYGYTF; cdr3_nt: TGTGCCAGCAGCCAAGATGGGACAGGATTGTATGGCTACACCTTC
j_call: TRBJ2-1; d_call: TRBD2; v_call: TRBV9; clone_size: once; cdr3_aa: CASSTSGGAYNEQFF; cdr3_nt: TGTGCCAGCAGCACCAGCGGGGGAGCCTACAATGAGCAGTTCTTC
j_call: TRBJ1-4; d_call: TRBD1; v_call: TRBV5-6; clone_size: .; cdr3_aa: CASSLGLGEGTGEKLFF; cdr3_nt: TGTGCCAGCAGCTTGGGCCTCGGTGAGGGGACAGGCGAAAAACTGTTTTTT
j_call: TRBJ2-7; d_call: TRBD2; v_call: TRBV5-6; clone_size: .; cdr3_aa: CASSYVALADEQYF; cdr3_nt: TGTGCCAGCAGCTACGTTGCACTAGCGGACGAGCAGTACTTC
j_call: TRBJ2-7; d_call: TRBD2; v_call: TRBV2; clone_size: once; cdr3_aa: CASSYPPPGLGIYEQYF; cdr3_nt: TGTGCCAGCAGTTACCCTCCCCCGGGACTAGGGATCTACGAGCAGTACTTC
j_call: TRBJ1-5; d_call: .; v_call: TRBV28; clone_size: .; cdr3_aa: CASSLRVNQPQHF; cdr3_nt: TGTGCCAGCAGTTTGCGGGTAAATCAGCCCCAGCATTTT
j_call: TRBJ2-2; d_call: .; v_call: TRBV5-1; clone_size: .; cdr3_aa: CASSLAGDSGELFF; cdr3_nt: TGCGCCAGCAGCTTGGCGGGAGATAGCGGGGAGCTGTTTTTT
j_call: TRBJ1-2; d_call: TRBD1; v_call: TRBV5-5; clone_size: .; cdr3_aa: CASSFPGQEDGYTF; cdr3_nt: TGTGCCAGCAGCTTTCCGGGACAGGAAGATGGCTACACCTTC
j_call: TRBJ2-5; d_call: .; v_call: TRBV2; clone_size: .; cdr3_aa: CASTLVGGGETQYF; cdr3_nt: TGTGCCAGCACCCTCGTGGGAGGGGGAGAGACCCAGTACTTC
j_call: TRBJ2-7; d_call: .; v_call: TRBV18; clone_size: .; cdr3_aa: CASSPGHSTYEQYF; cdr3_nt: TGTGCCAGCTCACCGGGGCACAGCACATACGAGCAGTACTTC
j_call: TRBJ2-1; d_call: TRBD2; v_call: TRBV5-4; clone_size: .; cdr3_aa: CASSLASGGYNEQFF; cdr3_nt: TGTGCCAGCAGCTTGGCTAGCGGGGGCTACAATGAGCAGTTCTTC
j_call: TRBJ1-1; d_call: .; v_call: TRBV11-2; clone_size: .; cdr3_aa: CASSLKPNTEAFF; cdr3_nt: TGTGCCAGCAGCTTAAAGCCGAACACTGAAGCTTTCTTT
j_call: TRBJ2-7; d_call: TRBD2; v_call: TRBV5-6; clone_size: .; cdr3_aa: CASSPGRTHEQYF; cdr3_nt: TGTGCCAGCAGCCCCGGGAGGACCCACGAGCAGTACTTC
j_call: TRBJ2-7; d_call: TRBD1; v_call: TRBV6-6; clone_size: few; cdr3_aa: CASSPRTGGEQYF; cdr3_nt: TGTGCCAGCAGTCCCCGGACAGGGGGCGAGCAGTACTTC
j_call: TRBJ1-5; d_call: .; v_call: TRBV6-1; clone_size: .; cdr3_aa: CASSEILQANQPQHF; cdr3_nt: TGTGCCAGCAGTGAGATCTTACAGGCCAATCAGCCCCAGCATTTT
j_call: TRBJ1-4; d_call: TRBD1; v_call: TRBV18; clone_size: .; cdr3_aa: CASSPLGTGGEKLFF; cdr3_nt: TGTGCCAGCTCACCCCTTGGGACAGGCGGGGAAAAACTGTTTTTT
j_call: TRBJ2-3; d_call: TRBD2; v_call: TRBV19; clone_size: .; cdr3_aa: CASSRESTSGITDTQYF; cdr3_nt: TGTGCCAGTAGTAGAGAGTCGACTAGCGGGATCACAGATACGCAGTATTTT
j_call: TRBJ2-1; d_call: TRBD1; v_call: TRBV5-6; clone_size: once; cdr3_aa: CASSSGTGYYNEQFF; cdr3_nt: TGTGCCAGCAGCTCCGGGACAGGCTATTACAATGAGCAGTTCTTC
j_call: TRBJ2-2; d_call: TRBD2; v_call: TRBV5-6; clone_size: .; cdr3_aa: CASSLRTSGRGGELFF; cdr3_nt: TGTGCCAGCAGCTTGAGGACTAGCGGGAGGGGCGGGGAGCTGTTTTTT
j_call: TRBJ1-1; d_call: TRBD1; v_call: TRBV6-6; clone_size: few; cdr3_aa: CASSPWGTGTEAFF; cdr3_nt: TGTGCCAGCAGTCCCTGGGGGACAGGCACTGAAGCTTTCTTT